This entry is about one T cell receptor (beta chain). Its antigen remains unknown. Second-dose recipients at about 4 or about 12 weeks were treated as one pooled group. The length of the CDR3 is 14 residues. V lost 5 bases and J lost 5, with 13 bases in between. Germline V gene lookup returns CDR1 MDHEN and CDR2 SYDVKM. This entry belongs to a study of T cell responses to AZD1222 COVID-19 vaccine. Regarding the study as a whole: Donors in the cohort were predominantly white British and more often female, and clonal diversity was possibly underestimated. Baseline seropositives among AZD1222 recipients totaled only 5 to 7.

Clones were read by immunoSEQ multiplex PCR, and TCRdb kept only the in-frame ones, dropping some. The sample yields about 270,000 clones, 94% seen once. The source is an adult who received the AZD1222 COVID-19 vaccine. The chain couples TRBV28 to TRBJ1-5; D unclear. Here the sequenced sample was peripheral blood, taken 28 days after the second AZD1222 dose. DNA of the CDR3: TGTGCCAGCAGTAACAGTATTCGGCATCAGCCCCAGCATTTT. Protein product: CASSNSIRHQPQHF.